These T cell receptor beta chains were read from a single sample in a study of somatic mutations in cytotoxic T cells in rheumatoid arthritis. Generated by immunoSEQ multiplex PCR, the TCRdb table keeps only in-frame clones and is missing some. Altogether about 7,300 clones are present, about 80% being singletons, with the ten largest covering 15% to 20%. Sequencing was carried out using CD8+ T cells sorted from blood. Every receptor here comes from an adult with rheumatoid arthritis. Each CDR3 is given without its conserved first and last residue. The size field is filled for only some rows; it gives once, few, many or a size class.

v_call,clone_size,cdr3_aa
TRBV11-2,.,ASSFPLLEAF
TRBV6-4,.,ASSDTPQAHYYGYT
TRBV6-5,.,ASSGGQGGLEAF
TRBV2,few,ASSDINIGDTQY
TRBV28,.,ASSRWAEIAGGFQETQY
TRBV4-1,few,ASSQDPPAGSGGFTDTQY
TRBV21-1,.,ASSPRKADSGNTIY
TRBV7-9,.,ASSLGGNYGYT
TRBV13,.,ASSLRPRQGVDGYT
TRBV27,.,ASSLLSPSYEQY